The 24 T cell receptor beta chains in this list originate from one sample, sequenced in a study of CD8 T cells in ankylosing spondylitis. TCRdb reprocessed the 5' RACE reads via MiXCR and lists one record per CDR3 protein. The sample contains 200,000 to 250,000 distinct CDR3 sequences, 10% of which appear only once. Sequencing used blood, either unsorted or a sorted T cell fraction (not recorded which). These receptors were collected from a male donor with ankylosing spondylitis or in good health (not recorded which).

The CDR3 nucleotides read TGTGCCAGCAGCCCGCTAGGACGGTCACCCCTCCACTTT. Amino acids: CASSPLGRSPLHF. V and J are TRBV7-2 and TRBJ1-6; D is unclear. The CDR3 consists of 13 residues. Germline values: CDR1 SGHTA, CDR2 FQGNSA. V was cut by 5 bases and J by 10 bases, with 12 bases left in between.

At least ten counts were recorded for this clonotype. The CDR3 DNA reads TGTGCCAGCAGCTTTCGGGGGAGTGGCCCCTACAATGAGCAGTTCTTC. Protein: CASSFRGSGPYNEQFF. This rearrangement joins TRBV7-2 to TRBJ2-1, with D perhaps TRBD2 (6 bases). The V and J ends lost 3 bases and 2 bases respectively, with 14 bases between them. In germline, CDR1 is SGHTA, CDR2 FQGNSA. This CDR3 comprises 16 residues.

This clonotype was counted at least ten times. This chain joins TRBV2 and TRBJ2-2, with D unresolved. The CDR3 runs to 13 residues. Deletions cut 6 bases from V and 3 bases from J, with 8 bases between. Germline CDR1 and CDR2: SNHLY and FYNNEI. The CDR3 loop is CASRGLDTGELFF. CDR3 DNA: TGTGCCAGCAGGGGCCTTGACACCGGGGAGCTGTTTTTT. Full variable domain (outside the CDR3, taken from reference TRBV2 and TRBJ2-2): EPEVTQTPSHQVTQMGQEVILRCVPISNHLYFYWYRQILGQKVEFLVSFYNNEISEKSEIFDDQFSVERPDGSNFTLKIRSTKLEDSAMYFCASRGLDTGELFFGEGSRLTVL.

In its sample, this clonotype was seen many times. The V call is TRBV12-3 or TRBV12-4, the J call TRBJ2-7; D might be TRBD1 (6 bases). This CDR3 is built from 15 residues. Trimming stripped 3 bases from V and 1 base from J, with 13 bases between. The CDR3 loop reads CASSLTGTPSYEQYF. CDR3 nucleotide sequence: TGTGCCAGCAGTTTGACCGGGACACCGTCCTACGAGCAGTACTTC.

This clonotype was counted at least ten times. CDR3 protein: CAWMQGPAAFF. The DNA of the CDR3 is TGTGCCTGGATGCAGGGCCCGGCCGCTTTCTTT. The V gene is TRBV30, the J gene TRBJ1-1; D possibly corresponds to TRBD1 (5 bases). Per the germline V gene, CDR1 is GTSNPN and CDR2 is SVGIG (reference sequence). The CDR3 covers 11 residues. V gave up 4 bases and J gave up 11 bases, with 14 bases separating them. Drawing the rest from reference TRBV30 and TRBJ1-1, the complete variable domain is SQTIHQWPATLVQPVGSPLSLECTVEGTSNPNLYWYRQAAGRGLQLLFYSVGIGQISSEVPQNLSASRPQDRQFILSSKKLLLSDSGFYLCAWMQGPAAFFGQGTRLTVV.

This clonotype was detected many times. The chain employs TRBV3-1 and TRBJ1-2; 11 bases line up with TRBD1. Germline CDR1 is LGHDT and CDR2 is YNNKEL (reference sequence). V lost 4 bases to trimming and J lost 2 bases; unmatched junction nucleotides: 6. This CDR3 spans 16 amino acids. The CDR3 region is CASSLTWDRGNYGYTF. The CDR3 DNA follows: TGTGCCAGCAGCCTCACCTGGGACAGGGGGAACTATGGCTACACCTTC.

This clonotype was recorded a few times. The chain links TRBV20-1 to TRBJ2-7, with 9 positions matching TRBD1. The CDR3 consists of 16 residues. Germline V CDR1 and CDR2: DFQATT, SNEGSKA (reference sequence). V was pared by 2 bases and J by 1 base, with 9 bases of the junction left unmatched. The CDR3 here is CSARSRQGVKSYEQYF. In DNA form, the CDR3 reads TGCAGTGCTAGATCCCGACAGGGGGTGAAGTCCTACGAGCAGTACTTC.

This clonotype has a count of ten or more. The chain is built from TRBV5-1 and TRBJ2-2; D is undetermined. CDR3 length: 12 residues. CDR1 and CDR2 (germline): SGHRS, YFSETQ. The V and J ends lost 0 bases and 8 bases respectively, with 5 bases between them. CDR3 sequence reads: CASSLEWGELFF. CDR3 in DNA: TGCGCCAGCAGCTTGGAATGGGGGGAGCTGTTTTTT.

This clonotype was counted many times. In nucleotides, the CDR3 is TGTGCCAGCAGTGAATCGGCGGGGGCAAACACCGGGGAGCTGTTTTTT. Its translation: CASSESAGANTGELFF. V is TRBV25-1 and J is TRBJ2-2, with a tentative D call TRBD2 (7 bases). The CDR3 extends over 16 amino acids. The germline V gene encodes CDR1 MGHDK and CDR2 SYGVNS. V lost 1 base to trimming and J lost 2 bases, with 11 bases between them.

This clonotype was seen repeatedly, ten times or more. This chain uses TRBV5-1 with TRBJ2-2; 7 bases fit TRBD1. Looked up from germline, CDR1 is SGHRS and CDR2 is YFSETQ. V lost 3 bases and J lost 4; bases outside the gene matches: 6. The CDR3 totals 15 residues. CDR3 protein: CASSSDRESTGELFF. The CDR3 nucleotides read TGCGCCAGCAGCTCCGACAGGGAGAGCACCGGGGAGCTGTTTTTT.

This clonotype was recorded many times. V gene TRBV3-1 combines with J gene TRBJ1-1; 8 bases fit TRBD1. Germline V gene data show CDR1 as LGHDT and CDR2 as YNNKEL (reference sequence). After removal of 2 bases from V and 7 bases from J, the junction contained 9 bases not matched to a gene. The CDR3 contains 15 residues. The CDR3 spells CASSQTGTGKFEAFF. CDR3 nucleotides: TGTGCCAGCAGCCAAACCGGGACAGGAAAATTTGAAGCTTTCTTT.

This clonotype was counted ten times or more. V usage is TRBV5-1 and J usage is TRBJ2-7; no reliable D call. Germline lookup yields CDR1 SGHRS and CDR2 YFSETQ. Trimming stripped 3 bases from V and 6 bases from J, with 16 bases between. The CDR3 loop spans 14 amino acids. The CDR3 sequence is CASSSEVSRAEQYF. CDR3 sequence (DNA): TGCGCCAGCAGCTCGGAAGTCAGTCGGGCCGAGCAGTACTTC.

This clonotype showed up just a few times. The V and J genes are TRBV20-1 and TRBJ1-2, with 8 bases identical to TRBD1. Germline V CDR1 and CDR2: DFQATT, SNEGSKA (reference sequence). The CDR3 is 14 residues long. Losses at the gene ends were 3 bases for V and 6 bases for J; bases not matched to a gene: 9. The chain's CDR3 is CSASPPDRVDGYTF. The CDR3 DNA is TGCAGTGCTAGCCCACCGGACAGGGTCGATGGCTACACCTTC.

This clonotype was counted ten times or more. The genes are TRBV29-1 and TRBJ2-7, with 14 bases identical to TRBD2. The germline V gene has CDR1 SQVTM and CDR2 ANQGSEA. CDR3 length: 17 residues. V shed 7 bases, J shed 3 bases, and the junction held 14 bases outside the gene matches. Here the CDR3 reads CSARTSGRSSAVYEQYF. Here the CDR3 DNA reads TGCAGCGCTCGGACTAGCGGGAGGAGTAGTGCTGTCTACGAGCAGTACTTC.

This clonotype appeared many times. The genes are TRBV5-1 and TRBJ2-1, with D tentatively TRBD2 (5 bases). Trimming shortened V by 4 bases and J by 3 bases, and 8 bases separated the two germline ends. Germline-derived CDR1 and CDR2 are SGHRS and YFSETQ. CDR3 length equals 13 residues. The CDR3 DNA follows: TGCGCCAGCAGCCTCCGGGACTACAATGAGCAGTTCTTC. Residues: CASSLRDYNEQFF.

CDR3 bases: TGTGCCAGCAGCCAAGCAGGGGGGCTGAATGGTTTCTTT. As protein: CASSQAGGLNGFF. This chain joins TRBV3-1 and TRBJ1-1, with 7 bases matching TRBD1. Germline V gives CDR1 LGHDT, CDR2 YNNKEL (reference sequence). J was trimmed by 13 bases and V by 1 base; bases with no gene match: 9. This CDR3 has 13 residues.

Many counts were recorded for this clonotype. This chain uses TRBV29-1 with TRBJ2-5; D gene unclear. Trimming left V 5 bases short and J 2 bases short, with 12 bases between. Germline CDR1 and CDR2: SQVTM and ANQGSEA. The CDR3 totals 13 residues. The CDR3 DNA reads TGCAGCGTTTATCTGAGAATGCAAGAGACCCAGTACTTC. Amino acids: CSVYLRMQETQYF.

This clonotype was detected many times. This chain links TRBV20-1 with TRBJ1-2; 8 bases map to TRBD1. This CDR3 is built from 13 residues. CDR1 and CDR2 from the germline V gene are DFQATT and SNEGSKA (reference sequence). Germline trimming cut 6 bases from V and 4 bases from J; bases unmatched to any gene: 7. Here the CDR3 reads CSADPGQVYGYTF. DNA of the CDR3: TGCAGTGCGGACCCGGGACAGGTCTATGGCTACACCTTC.

The chain combines TRBV5-1 with TRBJ1-1, with no clear D. Trimming cost V 2 bases and J 4 bases, with 9 bases left between them. Germline CDR1 SGHRS, CDR2 YFSETQ. The CDR3 length is 13 residues. The CDR3 nucleotides are TGCGCCAGCAGCTTAAGTGGGGTCACTGAAGCTTTCTTT. Amino acid sequence: CASSLSGVTEAFF.

Ten or more counts support this clonotype. The rearrangement joins TRBV25-1 to TRBJ1-1; perhaps TRBD1 as D (6 bases). Trimming left V 4 bases short and J 4 bases short, with 13 bases between. CDR3 length equals 14 residues. Per germline, CDR1 MGHDK and CDR2 SYGVNS. This CDR3 is CASSATLGATEAFF. The CDR3 DNA reads as TGTGCCAGCAGTGCCACACTGGGGGCCACTGAAGCTTTCTTT.

This clonotype was detected many times. This chain links TRBV12-3 or TRBV12-4 with TRBJ2-7; tentative D call: TRBD1 (6 bases). V was trimmed by 3 bases and J by 6 bases, leaving 12 bases between them. The CDR3 totals 13 residues. In nucleotides, the CDR3 is TGTGCCAGCAGTTTTAACAGGGTGTCCGAGCAGTACTTC. It yields the protein CASSFNRVSEQYF.

This clonotype has at least ten counts. The V gene is TRBV29-1, the J gene TRBJ2-7, with a tentative D call TRBD1 (6 bases). V shed 6 bases and J shed 6 bases, with 15 bases lying between them. This CDR3 has 12 residues. CDR1 is SQVTM, CDR2 ANQGSEA, per germline. This chain's CDR3 is CSVRWTAAEQYF. The CDR3 DNA follows: TGCAGCGTACGGTGGACAGCGGCCGAGCAGTACTTC.

This sequence joins TRBV20-1 and TRBJ1-2; TRBD1 matches at 7 bases. Per germline, CDR1 DFQATT and CDR2 SNEGSKA (reference sequence). This CDR3 region has 14 residues. The ends lost 5 bases at V and 8 bases at J; junction bases unmatched: 14. The CDR3 loop is CSASHAGTDKGYTF. The CDR3 coding sequence is TGCAGTGCTTCCCATGCAGGGACAGATAAAGGCTACACCTTC.

Points on this clonotype: A read error may be the cause here, since a much bigger clone is one base away. V usage is TRBV5-5 and J usage is TRBJ2-1, with 8 bases fitting TRBD2. Germline-derived CDR1 and CDR2 are SGHKS and YYEKEE (reference sequence). The CDR3 totals 16 residues. CDR3 bases: TGTGTCAGCAGCTCTGGCCGGGGACTAGGTGCCGATGAGCAGTTCTTC. This gives the protein CVSSSGRGLGADEQFF.